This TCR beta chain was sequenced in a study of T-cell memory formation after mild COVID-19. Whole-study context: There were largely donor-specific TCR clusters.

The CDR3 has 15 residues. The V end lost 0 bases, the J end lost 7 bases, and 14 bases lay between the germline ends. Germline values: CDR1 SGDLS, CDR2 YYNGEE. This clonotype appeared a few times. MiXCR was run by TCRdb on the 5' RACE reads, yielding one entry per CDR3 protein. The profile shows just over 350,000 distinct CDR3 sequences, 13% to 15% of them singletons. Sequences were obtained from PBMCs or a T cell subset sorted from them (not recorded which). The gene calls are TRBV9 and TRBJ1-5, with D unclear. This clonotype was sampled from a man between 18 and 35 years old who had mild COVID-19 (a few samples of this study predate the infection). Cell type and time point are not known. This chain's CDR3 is CASSVAPGIEQPQHF. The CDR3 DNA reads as TGTGCCAGCAGCGTAGCTCCGGGGATAGAACAGCCCCAGCATTTT.